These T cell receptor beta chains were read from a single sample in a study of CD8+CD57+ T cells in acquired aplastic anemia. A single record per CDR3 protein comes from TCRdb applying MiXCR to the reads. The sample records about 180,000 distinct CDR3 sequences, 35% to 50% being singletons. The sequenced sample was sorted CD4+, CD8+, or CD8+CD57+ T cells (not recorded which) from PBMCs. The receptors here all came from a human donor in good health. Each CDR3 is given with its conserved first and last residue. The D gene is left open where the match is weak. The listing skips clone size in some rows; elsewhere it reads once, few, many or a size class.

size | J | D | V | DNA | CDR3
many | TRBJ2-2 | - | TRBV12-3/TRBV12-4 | TGTGCCAGCAGTTTGACGAACACCGGGGAGCTGTTTTTT | CASSLTNTGELFF
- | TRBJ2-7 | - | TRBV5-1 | TGCGCCAGCAGCTTGGAAGGTAGCTCCTACGAGCAGTACTTC | CASSLEGSSYEQYF
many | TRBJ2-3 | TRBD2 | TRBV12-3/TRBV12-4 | TGTGCCAGCAGTTCCAAGCTAGCGGAAAGCACAGATACGCAGTATTTT | CASSSKLAESTDTQYF
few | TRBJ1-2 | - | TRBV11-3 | TGTGTCAGCAGCGTCCAGAGACAGAGGAGCTACACCTTC | CVSSVQRQRSYTF
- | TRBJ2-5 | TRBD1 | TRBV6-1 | TGTGCCAGCAGTGCCGGGACAGGGGAACAAGAGACCCAGTACTTC | CASSAGTGEQETQYF
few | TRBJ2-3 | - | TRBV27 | TGTGCCAGCAGTACAGGCACAGATACGCAGTATTTT | CASSTGTDTQYF
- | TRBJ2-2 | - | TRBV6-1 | TGTGCCAGCAGTGAATGGGGTAACACCGGGGAGCTGTTTTTT | CASSEWGNTGELFF
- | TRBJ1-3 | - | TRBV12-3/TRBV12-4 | TGTGCCAGCAGTCATACCGGGGCCCGCTCTGGAAACACCATATATTTT | CASSHTGARSGNTIYF
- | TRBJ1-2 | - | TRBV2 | TGTGCCAGCAGGTCGATGGGTAACTATGGCTACACCTTC | CASRSMGNYGYTF
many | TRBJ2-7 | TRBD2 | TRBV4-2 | TGTGCCAGCAGCCACATTGGGACTAGCGGGGCCTCCTACGAGCAGTACTTC | CASSHIGTSGASYEQYF
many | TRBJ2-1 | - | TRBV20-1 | TGCAGTGCTAGAGAAGTAAGGGCGGGATCATACAATGAGCAGTTCTTC | CSAREVRAGSYNEQFF
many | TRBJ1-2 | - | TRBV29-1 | TGCAGCGCAGCTGGCGCAGCCATCTATGGCTACACCTTC | CSAAGAAIYGYTF
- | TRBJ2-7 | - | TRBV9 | TGTGCCAGCAGCGAGGGCCCAGGCTACGACCAGTACTTC | CASSEGPGYDQYF
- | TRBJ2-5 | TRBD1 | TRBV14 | TGTGACAGGGGGGCTAGAGAGACCCAGTACTTC | CDRGARETQYF